What follows describes a single T cell receptor beta chain. Germline V gene data show CDR1 as SGHRS and CDR2 as YFSETQ. This CDR3 spans 16 amino acids. V lost 2 bases to trimming and J lost 6 bases; unmatched junction nucleotides: 5. The data belong to a study of blood T cell repertoires in COVID-19. Sequencing used immunoSEQ multiplex PCR; TCRdb keeps in-frame clones, though not all of them. Among about 76,000 clones, around nine tenths were seen once, and the ten largest hold roughly 5%. The specimen sequenced was peripheral blood. This clonotype was obtained from a man in his fifties with active COVID-19. The chain combines TRBV5-1 with TRBJ2-2; 12 nucleotides align to TRBD2. The CDR3 DNA reads TGCGCCAGCAGCTTACTAGCGGGAGGAGTGGCCGGGGAGCTGTTTTTT. Translation: CASSLLAGGVAGELFF.